What follows is one T cell receptor (beta chain) and its context. What it recognizes is unknown. This entry is derived from a study of T cell clonotyping in hematopoietic cell transplantation. Here immunoSEQ multiplex PCR was the method, and the copy in TCRdb shows in-frame clones only, minus some. The sample lists roughly 9,000 clones; roughly 93% were seen once. Study conclusions and caveats: Graft donor and pretransplant recipient Inverse Simpson Index values predicted broader posttransplant TCR diversity. CD4 and CD8 repertoire contributions could not be separated without sorting. After transplant, recipient diversity fell while pathologically expanded clonotypes grew through day 180.

Recipients were bled about 28 days pretransplant and at posttransplant days 30, 100, 180. The V gene's germline CDR1 is SGHVS and CDR2 FNYEAQ. V lost 4 bases to trimming and J lost 4 bases, with 8 bases between them. The CDR3 sequence is 13 residues long. The chain links TRBV7-6 to TRBJ1-5; a possible D gene is TRBD1 (5 bases). The source was PBMCs, collected 100 days after allogeneic stem cell transplant. This sequence was found in a male patient in his fifties who had an allogeneic stem cell transplant from a related donor, so T cells may come from the graft donor. Some clones in this sample may be carry-over from other donors' samples. This CDR3 reads CASSSQENQPQHF. The DNA of the CDR3 is TGTGCCAGCAGCTCACAGGAAAATCAGCCCCAGCATTTT. The full variable domain, its missing parts supplied by reference TRBV7-6 and TRBJ1-5, is GAGVSQSPRYKVTKRGQDVALRCDPISGHVSLYWYRQALGQGPEFLTYFNYEAQQDKSGLPNDRFSAERPEGSISTLTIQRTEQRDSAMYRCASSSQENQPQHFGDGTRLSIL.